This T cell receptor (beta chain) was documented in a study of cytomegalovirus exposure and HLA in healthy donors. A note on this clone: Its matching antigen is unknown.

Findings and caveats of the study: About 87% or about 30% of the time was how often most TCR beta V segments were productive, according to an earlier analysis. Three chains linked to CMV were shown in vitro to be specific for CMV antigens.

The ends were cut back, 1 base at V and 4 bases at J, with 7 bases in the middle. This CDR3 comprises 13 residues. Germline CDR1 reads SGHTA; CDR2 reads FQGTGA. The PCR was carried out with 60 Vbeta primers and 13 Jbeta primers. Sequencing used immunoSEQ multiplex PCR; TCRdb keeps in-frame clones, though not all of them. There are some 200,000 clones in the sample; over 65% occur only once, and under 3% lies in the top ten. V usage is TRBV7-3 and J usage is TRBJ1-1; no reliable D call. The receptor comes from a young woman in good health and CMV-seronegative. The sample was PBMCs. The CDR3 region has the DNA TGTGCCAGCAGCTTAAGGGCAGGCACTGAAGCTTTCTTT. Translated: CASSLRAGTEAFF.